The 31 T cell receptor beta chains in this list originate from one sample, sequenced in a study of blood T cell repertoires in COVID-19. Sequencing was performed with immunoSEQ multiplex PCR; in TCRdb, only in-frame clones are kept and a portion is missing. In the table there are 75,000 to 95,000 clones, around 88% of which are singletons. Specimen: peripheral blood. These receptors came from an older woman with COVID-19, enrolled during active disease.

The chain recombines TRBV28 with TRBJ1-4; a weak D match, TRBD1 (6 bases). This CDR3 is 15 amino acids long. Germline values: CDR1 MDHEN, CDR2 SYDVKM. V lost 6 bases and J 4 bases, leaving 15 bases between the germline ends. The CDR3 DNA is TGTGCCAGCAGCCCAAGAGGACAGAATAATGAAAAACTGTTTTTT. Amino acid sequence: CASSPRGQNNEKLFF.

The chain joins TRBV19 to TRBJ2-7; D call uncertain. This CDR3 is built from 11 residues. Germline V gives CDR1 LNHDA, CDR2 SQIVND (reference sequence). V was clipped by 6 bases and J by 6 bases, with 9 bases between them. CDR3 residues: CASSLGREQYF. In nucleotides, the CDR3 is TGTGCCAGTAGCCTAGGTCGCGAGCAGTACTTC.

This rearrangement joins TRBV4-3 to TRBJ2-3; 8 bases match TRBD2. The CDR3 has 17 amino acids. Losses at the gene ends were 2 bases for V and 2 bases for J; bases not matched to a gene: 9. The germline gives CDR1 LGHNA, CDR2 YSLEER. The CDR3 is CASSQSPGGTYTDTQYF. The CDR3 region has the DNA TGCGCCAGCAGCCAATCTCCGGGGGGGACCTACACAGATACGCAGTATTTT.

The chain employs TRBV9 and TRBJ2-2; 9 nucleotides match TRBD2. Trimming removed 6 bases from V and 5 bases from J; junction bases left unmatched: 8. The V gene's germline CDR1 is SGDLS and CDR2 YYNGEE. The CDR3 spans 15 residues. The CDR3 nucleotides are TGTGCCAGCATGCCAGCGGGGGGTAGGACCGGGGAGCTGTTTTTT. Protein product: CASMPAGGRTGELFF.

The V gene is TRBV6-5, the J gene TRBJ2-2; a possible D gene is TRBD2 (5 bases). The CDR3 extends over 13 amino acids. Germline V gene sequence: CDR1 MNHEY, CDR2 SVGAGI. Trimming took 8 bases from V and 4 from J, leaving 11 bases between them. This CDR3 is CASHSGSTGELFF. The CDR3 coding sequence is TGTGCCAGCCACTCGGGAAGCACCGGGGAGCTGTTTTTT.

The chain couples TRBV28 to TRBJ1-2; a weak D match, TRBD1 (6 bases). V was trimmed by 8 bases and J by 4 bases, leaving 14 bases between them. The V gene's germline CDR1 is MDHEN and CDR2 SYDVKM. CDR3 length: 13 amino acids. CDR3 region: CASSRQAVYGYTF. Here the CDR3 DNA reads TGTGCCAGCTCCCGACAGGCTGTCTATGGCTACACCTTC.

This chain joins TRBV4-2 and TRBJ2-5; 11 bases agree with TRBD1. CDR3 length: 19 amino acids. Germline V lookup: CDR1 LGHNA, CDR2 YNFKEQ. Trimming removed 0 bases from V and 7 bases from J; junction bases left unmatched: 16. This CDR3 is CASSQDSHRGQGVDGTQYF. For the CDR3, the DNA is TGTGCCAGCAGCCAAGATAGTCATAGGGGACAGGGGGTGGATGGGACCCAGTACTTC.

V usage is TRBV5-1 and J usage is TRBJ2-7; 12 bases are shared with TRBD2. V lost 4 bases and J lost 4; bases outside the gene matches: 6. CDR1 and CDR2 from the germline V gene are SGHRS and YFSETQ. The CDR3 has 15 amino acids. This CDR3 is CASSVLAGGSYEQYF. The CDR3 nucleotides read TGCGCCAGCAGCGTGCTAGCGGGGGGGTCGTACGAGCAGTACTTC. The whole variable domain, remainder taken from reference TRBV5-1 and TRBJ2-7, is KAGVTQTPRYLIKTRGQQVTLSCSPISGHRSVSWYQQTPGQGLQFLFEYFSETQRNKGNFPGRFSGRQFSNSRSEMNVSTLELGDSALYLCASSVLAGGSYEQYFGPGTRLTVT.

This clone was observed a few times. This rearrangement joins TRBV5-1 to TRBJ1-6; tentatively, D is TRBD1 (5 bases). V was pared by 0 bases and J by 7 bases, with 14 bases between. This CDR3 region has 16 residues. Germline lookup yields CDR1 SGHRS and CDR2 YFSETQ. The CDR3 here is CASSLVPGLGNSPLHF. The CDR3 nucleotides read TGCGCCAGCAGCTTGGTGCCAGGGCTGGGCAATTCACCCCTCCACTTT.

The chain couples TRBV2 to TRBJ2-1; 10 bases are shared with TRBD2. This CDR3 comprises 13 residues. From germline, CDR1 is SNHLY and CDR2 FYNNEI. The ends lost 7 bases at V and 3 bases at J; junction bases unmatched: 0. The CDR3 region is CASTSGGYNEQFF. As DNA, the CDR3 is TGTGCCAGCACTAGCGGGGGCTACAATGAGCAGTTCTTC.

This sequence joins TRBV24-1 and TRBJ1-2; weak D call: TRBD1 (6 bases). Trimming removed 3 bases at V and 5 bases at J, with 12 bases between. This CDR3 has 14 residues. Germline CDR1 is KGHDR and CDR2 is SFDVKD. CDR3 coding DNA: TGTGCCACCAGTGATCCCCGGACAGTGTATGGCTACACCTTC. As protein: CATSDPRTVYGYTF.

The chain uses TRBV5-1 and TRBJ2-7; D perhaps matches TRBD2 (5 bases). Trimming took off 3 bases at V and 7 bases at J, with 17 bases between the two ends. This CDR3 region has 14 residues. CDR1 and CDR2 (germline): SGHRS, YFSETQ. The CDR3 DNA reads as TGCGCCAGCAGCTCCAACGGGATCAAGCTAGAGCAGTACTTC. It yields the protein CASSSNGIKLEQYF.

The rearrangement joins TRBV3-1 (or the pseudogene TRBV3-2) to TRBJ2-1; TRBD2 agrees at 9 bases. CDR3 size: 15 residues. V was pared by 4 bases and J by 7 bases, with 8 bases of the junction left unmatched. Germline values: CDR1 LGHDT, CDR2 YNNKEL (reference sequence). CDR3 in DNA: TGTGCCAGCAGCCTCAGCGGGGGGTCCCCTAATGAGCAGTTCTTC. The encoded protein is CASSLSGGSPNEQFF.

J is TRBJ1-4 and V is TRBV5-1; D unclear. The CDR3 is 14 amino acids. The germline V gene encodes CDR1 SGHRS and CDR2 YFSETQ. Trimming removed 0 bases at V and 2 bases at J, with 5 bases between. The CDR3 is CASSLGATNEKLFF. The CDR3, as DNA: TGCGCCAGCAGCTTGGGGGCTACTAATGAAAAACTGTTTTTT.

This clone was detected once. This chain links TRBV10-3 with TRBJ2-1; 11 bases map to TRBD2. After removal of 8 bases from V and 4 bases from J, the junction contained 4 bases not matched to a gene. This CDR3 contains 14 residues. Germline CDR1 and CDR2: ENHRY and SYGVKD. CDR3 sequence: CAIRASGGYNEQFF. The DNA of the CDR3 is TGTGCCATCCGCGCTAGCGGGGGGTACAATGAGCAGTTCTTC.

The chain couples TRBV7-8 to TRBJ1-4, with TRBD1 as a possible D gene (6 bases). Trimming took 5 bases from V and 2 from J, leaving 15 bases between them. Per germline, CDR1 SGHVS and CDR2 FQNEAQ. CDR3 length: 16 amino acids. In DNA form, the CDR3 reads TGTGCCAGCAGCCCCGAGGGGGGGCGGACTAATGAAAAACTGTTTTTT. This sequence encodes CASSPEGGRTNEKLFF.

The chain joins TRBV3-1 (or the pseudogene TRBV3-2) to TRBJ2-7; 9 bases line up with TRBD2. Per the germline V gene, CDR1 is LGHDT and CDR2 is YNNKEL (reference sequence). V gave up 1 base and J gave up 6 bases; unmatched junction bases: 10. The CDR3 runs 16 residues. The CDR3 DNA follows: TGTGCCAGCAGCCAAGGCGCAAGCGGGGGGAAGGGCGAGCAGTACTTC. It specifies CASSQGASGGKGEQYF.

The rearrangement links TRBV5-6 to TRBJ2-5; 10 nucleotides agree with TRBD1. V trimming: 4 bases; J trimming: 5 bases; junction bases outside the gene matches: 5. The CDR3 is made up of 14 amino acids. Germline CDR1 reads SGHDT; CDR2 reads YYEEEE. The CDR3 region has the DNA TGTGCCAGCAGCCCGGGACAGGGGCTGGAGACCCAGTACTTC. It codes for CASSPGQGLETQYF.

This chain uses TRBV6-5 with TRBJ2-2; D might be TRBD1 (6 bases). The CDR3 extends over 15 amino acids. Trimming left V 8 bases short and J 0 bases short, with 13 bases between. The V gene's germline CDR1 is MNHEY and CDR2 SVGAGI. CDR3 in amino acids: CASERQASNTGELFF. The CDR3 bases are TGTGCCAGCGAAAGACAGGCCTCGAACACCGGGGAGCTGTTTTTT.

This sequence joins TRBV9 and TRBJ2-7, with TRBD1 identical over 8 bases. This CDR3 has 15 residues. The junction had 12 bases not matched to a gene; V was cut back by 4 bases and J by 6 bases. CDR1 is SGDLS and CDR2 is YYNGEE in the germline V gene. CDR3 sequence: CASSPTGGVYLEQYF. The DNA of the CDR3 is TGTGCCAGCAGCCCAACAGGGGGAGTCTACCTCGAGCAGTACTTC.

The chain recombines TRBV9 with TRBJ2-1; D may be TRBD2 (5 bases). This CDR3 spans 16 amino acids. Trimming took off 0 bases at V and 1 base at J, with 11 bases between the two ends. The germline CDR1 and CDR2 sequences are SGDLS and YYNGEE. CDR3 sequence (DNA): TGTGCCAGCAGCGTAGTAGGGCGGGCATCCTACAATGAGCAGTTCTTC. Protein: CASSVVGRASYNEQFF.

This chain links TRBV7-6 with TRBJ2-2; TRBD1 aligns across 8 bases. V shed 5 bases, J shed 3 bases, and the junction held 2 bases outside the gene matches. The CDR3 is made up of 14 amino acids. Germline V gene data show CDR1 as SGHVS and CDR2 as FNYEAQ. Here the CDR3 reads CASSRTGYTGELFF. Here the CDR3 DNA reads TGTGCCAGCAGCCGGACAGGGTACACCGGGGAGCTGTTTTTT.

This clone came up once. CDR3: CASSLAGRVEKLFF. The CDR3 DNA is TGTGCCAGCAGCTTGGCCGGCAGGGTTGAAAAACTGTTTTTT. The V call is TRBV5-8, the J call TRBJ1-4; D perhaps matches TRBD1 (5 bases). The V end was cut by 0 bases, the J end by 7 bases, with 10 bases between. This CDR3 is built from 14 residues. The germline V gene encodes CDR1 SGHTS and CDR2 YDEGEE.

The rearrangement uses TRBV7-8 and TRBJ1-2, with D perhaps matching TRBD1 (5 bases). Germline lookup yields CDR1 SGHVS and CDR2 FQNEAQ. The CDR3 totals 15 residues. V was clipped by 1 base and J by 4 bases, with 13 bases between them. Here the CDR3 DNA reads TGTGCCAGCAGCTTAGGATGGGGCCCGAGCTATGGCTACACCTTC. Its translation is CASSLGWGPSYGYTF.

This clone was seen only once. The chain recombines TRBV7-2 with TRBJ2-5; TRBD2 is a possible D gene (5 bases). Germline loops: CDR1 SGHTA, CDR2 FQGNSA. The CDR3 spans 14 residues. The V end lost 3 bases, the J end lost 3 bases, and 11 bases lay between the germline ends. The CDR3 DNA reads TGTGCCAGCAGCTTGGTTCTAGCAGAAGAGACCCAGTACTTC. Its protein is CASSLVLAEETQYF. Complete variable domain (other parts from reference TRBV7-2 and TRBJ2-5): GAGVSQSPSNKVTEKGKDVELRCDPISGHTALYWYRQSLGQGLEFLIYFQGNSAPDKSGLPSDRFSAERTGGSVSTLTIQRTQQEDSAVYLCASSLVLAEETQYFGPGTRLLVL.

The J gene is TRBJ2-1, the V gene TRBV2; weak D call: TRBD1 (5 bases). V lost 3 bases and J lost 0, with 9 bases in between. Germline CDR1 reads SNHLY; CDR2 reads FYNNEI. CDR3 length: 15 residues. This CDR3 is CASSEGQGSYNEQFF. The CDR3 DNA reads TGTGCCAGCAGTGAGGGGCAGGGCTCCTACAATGAGCAGTTCTTC.

The genes are TRBV19 and TRBJ2-6; 7 bases align to TRBD1. This CDR3 is built from 17 residues. Germline V gene data show CDR1 as LNHDA and CDR2 as SQIVND (reference sequence). V was clipped by 4 bases and J by 0 bases; unmatched bases: 6. The CDR3 bases are TGTGCCAGTAGTAGGACAGGCGCTACCTCTGGGGCCAACGTCCTGACTTTC. Amino acids: CASSRTGATSGANVLTF.

This clone was picked up many times. The chain couples TRBV7-9 to TRBJ1-3, with unresolved D. V was trimmed by 7 bases and J by 4 bases, leaving 23 bases between them. There are 17 residues in the CDR3. CDR1 is SEHNR and CDR2 is FQNEAQ in the germline V gene (reference sequence). The CDR3 DNA reads as TGTGCCAGCACCGGGTCCAGGTACCGTCTGCGAGGAAACACCATATATTTT. Protein: CASTGSRYRLRGNTIYF.

This clone appeared a single time. The rearrangement links TRBV5-5 to TRBJ1-2, with 9 bases that match TRBD1. V shed 4 bases, J shed 9 bases, and the junction held 16 bases outside the gene matches. The V gene's germline CDR1 is SGHKS and CDR2 YYEKEE (reference sequence). CDR3 size: 16 residues. This CDR3 is CASSPRDRALIGSYTF. CDR3 sequence (DNA): TGTGCCAGCAGCCCACGGGACAGGGCGTTAATTGGGAGCTACACCTTC.

The J gene is TRBJ2-1, the V gene TRBV12-3 or TRBV12-4; weak D call: TRBD2 (6 bases). V lost 6 bases, J lost 9 bases, and 12 bases lay in between. The CDR3 runs to 12 residues. For the CDR3, the DNA is TGTGCCAGCAGGGGGGGACTTCCTGAGCAGTTCTTC. It translates to CASRGGLPEQFF.

The J gene is TRBJ2-5, the V gene TRBV19; 8 bases are shared with TRBD1. V was clipped by 4 bases and J by 5 bases; unmatched bases: 6. In germline, CDR1 is LNHDA, CDR2 SQIVND (reference sequence). The CDR3 runs to 14 residues. For the CDR3, the DNA is TGTGCCAGTAGTAAGACAGGGGCAGGGGAGACCCAGTACTTC. Amino acids: CASSKTGAGETQYF.